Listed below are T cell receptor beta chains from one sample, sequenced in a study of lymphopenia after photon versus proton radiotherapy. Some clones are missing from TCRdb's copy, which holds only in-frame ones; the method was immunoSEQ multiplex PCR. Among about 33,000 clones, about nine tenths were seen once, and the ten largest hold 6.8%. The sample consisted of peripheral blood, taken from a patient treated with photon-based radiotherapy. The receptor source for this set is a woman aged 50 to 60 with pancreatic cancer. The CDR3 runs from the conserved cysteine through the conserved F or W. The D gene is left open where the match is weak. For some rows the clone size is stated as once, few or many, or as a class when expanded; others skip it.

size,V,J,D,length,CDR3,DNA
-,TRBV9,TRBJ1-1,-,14,CASSVTGMNTEAFF,TGTGCCAGCAGCGTAACAGGGATGAACACTGAAGCTTTCTTT
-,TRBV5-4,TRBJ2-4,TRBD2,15,CASSLAGGPENIQYF,TGTGCCAGCAGCTTGGCGGGAGGGCCCGAAAACATTCAGTACTTC
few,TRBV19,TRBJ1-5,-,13,CASKRGAGQPQHF,TGTGCCAGTAAGAGGGGCGCGGGACAGCCCCAGCATTTT
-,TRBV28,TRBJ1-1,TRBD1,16,CASSLGTVPRNTEAFF,TGTGCCAGCAGTCTGGGGACAGTCCCAAGGAACACTGAAGCTTTCTTT
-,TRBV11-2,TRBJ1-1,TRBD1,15,CASSLGQAFGTEAFF,TGTGCCAGCAGCCTCGGACAGGCTTTTGGTACTGAAGCTTTCTTT
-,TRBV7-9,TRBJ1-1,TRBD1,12,CASSSTGAQAFF,TGTGCCAGCAGCTCCACAGGGGCTCAAGCTTTCTTT
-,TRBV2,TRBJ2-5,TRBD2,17,CASSVSGLAGGGKTQYF,TGTGCCAGCAGTGTCTCGGGACTAGCGGGCGGGGGAAAGACCCAGTACTTC
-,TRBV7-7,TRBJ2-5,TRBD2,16,CASSLAAGGSGETQYF,TGTGCCAGCAGCTTAGCTGCGGGAGGATCGGGAGAGACCCAGTACTTC
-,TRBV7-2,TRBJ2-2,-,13,CASSKGDTGELFF,TGTGCCAGCAGCAAAGGGGACACCGGGGAGCTGTTTTTT
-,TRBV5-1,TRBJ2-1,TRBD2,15,CASSLTGLAGDEQFF,TGCGCCAGCAGCTTGACGGGACTAGCGGGAGATGAGCAGTTCTTC
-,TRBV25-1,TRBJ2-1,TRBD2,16,CASSEYRAGGPNEQFF,TGTGCCAGCAGTGAATATCGGGCGGGAGGGCCGAATGAGCAGTTCTTC
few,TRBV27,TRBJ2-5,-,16,CASSSTAPGPRETQYF,TGTGCCAGCAGCTCAACCGCCCCAGGGCCCAGGGAGACCCAGTACTTC
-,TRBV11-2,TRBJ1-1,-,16,CASSQSRTVMNTEAFF,TGTGCCAGCAGCCAGAGTCGGACCGTCATGAACACTGAAGCTTTCTTT
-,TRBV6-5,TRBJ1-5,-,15,CASSPGVIGNQPQHF,TGTGCCAGCAGTCCGGGGGTTATAGGCAATCAGCCCCAGCATTTT
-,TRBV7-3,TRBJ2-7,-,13,CASSLVGGYEQYF,TGTGCCAGCAGCTTAGTAGGGGGCTACGAGCAGTACTTC
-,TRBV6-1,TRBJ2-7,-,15,CASSGYGGGTYEQYF,TGTGCCAGCAGTGGGTACGGGGGTGGAACCTACGAGCAGTACTTC
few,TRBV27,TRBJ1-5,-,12,CASGRQNQPQHF,TGTGCCAGCGGGAGGCAAAATCAGCCCCAGCATTTT